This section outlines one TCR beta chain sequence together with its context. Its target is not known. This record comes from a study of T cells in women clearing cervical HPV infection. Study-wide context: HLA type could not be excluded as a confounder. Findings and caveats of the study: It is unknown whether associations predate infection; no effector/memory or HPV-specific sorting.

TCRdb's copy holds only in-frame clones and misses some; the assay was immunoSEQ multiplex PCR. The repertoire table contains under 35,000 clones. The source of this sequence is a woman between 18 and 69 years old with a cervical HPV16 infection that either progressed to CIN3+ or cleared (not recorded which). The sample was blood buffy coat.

This CDR3 reads CASSSLRGIYNEQFF. The sequenced CDR3 bases are TGTGCCAGCAGCTCACTACGGGGGATATACAATGAG. V usage is TRBV11-1 and J usage is TRBJ2-1, with D maybe TRBD2 (6 bases). The read gets to within 3 residues of the CDR3 end, and the germline J gene fills in the rest. V was pared by 4 bases and J by 4 bases, with 14 bases between. The germline V gene has CDR1 SGHAT and CDR2 FQDESV (reference sequence). The CDR3 sequence is 15 residues long.